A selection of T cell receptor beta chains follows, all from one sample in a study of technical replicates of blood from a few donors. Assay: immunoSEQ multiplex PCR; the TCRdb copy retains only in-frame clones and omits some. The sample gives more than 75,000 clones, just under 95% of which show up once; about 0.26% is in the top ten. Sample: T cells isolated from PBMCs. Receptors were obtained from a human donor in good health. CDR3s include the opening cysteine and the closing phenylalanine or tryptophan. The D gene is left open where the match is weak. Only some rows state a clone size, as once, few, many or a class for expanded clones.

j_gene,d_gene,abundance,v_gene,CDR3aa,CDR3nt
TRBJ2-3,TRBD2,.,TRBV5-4,CASSSGTSPDTQYF,TGTGCCAGCAGCTCGGGGACTAGCCCAGATACGCAGTATTTT
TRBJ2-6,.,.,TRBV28,CASTLDGANVLTF,TGTGCCAGCACCCTAGATGGGGCCAACGTCCTGACTTTC
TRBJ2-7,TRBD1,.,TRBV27,CASSPQGQSYEQYF,TGTGCCAGCAGTCCCCAGGGACAGTCCTACGAGCAGTACTTC
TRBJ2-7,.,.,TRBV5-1,CASSLGGQGGDEQYF,TGCGCCAGCAGCTTGGGAGGACAGGGAGGGGACGAGCAGTACTTC
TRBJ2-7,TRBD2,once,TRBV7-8,CASSFPSGVVEQYF,TGTGCCAGCAGCTTCCCTAGCGGTGTAGTCGAGCAGTACTTC
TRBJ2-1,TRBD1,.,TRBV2,CASSEGWDRGQNEQFF,TGTGCCAGCAGTGAAGGTTGGGACAGGGGGCAGAATGAGCAGTTCTTC
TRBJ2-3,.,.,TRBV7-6,CASSLEPEGTDTQYF,TGTGCCAGCAGCTTAGAGCCTGAGGGAACAGATACGCAGTATTTT
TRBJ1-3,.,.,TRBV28,CASRSIPGGALSGNTIYF,TGTGCCAGCAGATCCATCCCCGGCGGGGCGCTTTCTGGAAACACCATATATTTT
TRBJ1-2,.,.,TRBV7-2,CASTAGGTSYGYTF,TGTGCCAGCACCGCGGGAGGGACAAGTTATGGCTACACCTTC
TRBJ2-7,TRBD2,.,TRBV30,CAWSGGGYEQYF,TGTGCCTGGAGTGGCGGGGGCTACGAGCAGTACTTC
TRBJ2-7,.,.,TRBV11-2,CASSLVSSYEQYF,TGTGCCAGCAGCTTAGTCTCGAGCTACGAGCAGTACTTC
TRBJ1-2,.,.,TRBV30,CAWSMAGIPGGYGYTF,TGTGCCTGGAGTATGGCAGGGATACCCGGGGGGTATGGCTACACCTTC
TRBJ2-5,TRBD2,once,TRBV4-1,CASSHLLAGSSQETQYF,TGCGCCAGCAGCCATTTACTAGCGGGGAGTTCCCAAGAGACCCAGTACTTC
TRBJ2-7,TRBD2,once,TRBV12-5,CASGSTGTSGRALHEQYF,TGTGCTAGTGGGTCGACCGGGACTAGCGGGAGGGCCCTCCACGAGCAGTACTTC
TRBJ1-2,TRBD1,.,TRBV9,CASSGDREDYGYTF,TGTGCCAGCAGCGGGGACAGGGAGGACTATGGCTACACCTTC
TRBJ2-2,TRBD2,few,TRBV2,CASTLAVNTGELFF,TGTGCCAGCACCCTAGCGGTGAACACCGGGGAGCTGTTTTTT
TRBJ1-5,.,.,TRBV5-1,CASSPLPNQPQHF,TGCGCCAGCAGCCCCCTCCCCAATCAGCCCCAGCATTTT
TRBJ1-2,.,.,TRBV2,CASRSPPGVDYGYTF,TGTGCCAGCAGGAGCCCTCCGGGGGTGGACTATGGCTACACCTTC
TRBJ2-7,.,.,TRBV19,CASGSGSFNSYEQYF,TGTGCCAGTGGGAGCGGGTCGTTTAACTCCTACGAGCAGTACTTC
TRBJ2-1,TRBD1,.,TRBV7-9,CASSLRNRGLYNEQFF,TGTGCCAGCAGCTTGCGAAACAGGGGGCTATACAATGAGCAGTTCTTC
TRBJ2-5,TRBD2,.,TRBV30,CAWSVGLAGAGETQYF,TGTGCCTGGAGTGTGGGACTAGCGGGGGCGGGAGAGACCCAGTACTTC
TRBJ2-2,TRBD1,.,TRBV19,CASRTTGGTGELFF,TGTGCCAGTCGGACGACAGGGGGCACCGGGGAGCTGTTTTTT
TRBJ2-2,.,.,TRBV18,CASSPRDLHPGELFF,TGTGCCAGCTCGCCCCGGGACTTGCATCCCGGGGAGCTGTTTTTT
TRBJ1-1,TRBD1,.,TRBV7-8,CASSLSPPTGTTEAFF,TGTGCCAGCAGCTTATCCCCGCCGACAGGGACCACTGAAGCTTTCTTT
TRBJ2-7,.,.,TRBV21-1,CASSKVVVGRGFQTLYEQYF,TGTGCCAGCAGCAAGGTTGTAGTAGGAAGAGGATTTCAGACCCTCTACGAGCAGTACTTC
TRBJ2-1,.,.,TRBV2,CASRGSYNEQFF,TGTGCCAGCAGGGGCAGCTACAATGAGCAGTTCTTC
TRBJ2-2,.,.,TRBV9,CASRPSGFTGELFF,TGTGCCAGCAGGCCTTCGGGGTTCACCGGGGAGCTGTTTTTT
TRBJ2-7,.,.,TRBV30,CAWSVADYHYEQYF,TGTGCCTGGAGTGTTGCGGACTACCACTACGAGCAGTACTTC
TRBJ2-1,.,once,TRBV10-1,CASSSISVEVTYNEQFF,TGCGCCAGCAGTTCCATTTCCGTGGAGGTTACCTACAATGAGCAGTTCTTC
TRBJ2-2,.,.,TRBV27,CASSSTGGELFF,TGTGCCAGCAGTTCCACAGGCGGGGAGCTGTTTTTT
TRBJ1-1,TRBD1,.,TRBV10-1,CASSTRQGLMNTEAFF,TGCGCCAGCAGTACTCGACAGGGTCTAATGAACACTGAAGCTTTCTTT
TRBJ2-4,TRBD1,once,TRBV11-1,CASSLVGTGAINIQYF,TGTGCCAGCAGCTTAGTCGGGACAGGGGCCATAAACATTCAGTACTTC
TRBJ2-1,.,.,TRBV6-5,CASSYAGPGTYNEQFF,TGTGCCAGCAGTTACGCGGGGCCCGGCACCTACAATGAGCAGTTCTTC
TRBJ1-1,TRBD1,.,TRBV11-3,CASSPTGRNTEAFF,TGTGCCAGCAGCCCGACAGGGCGTAACACTGAAGCTTTCTTT
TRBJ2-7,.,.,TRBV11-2,CASSLESAYEQYF,TGTGCCAGCAGCTTAGAATCAGCGTACGAGCAGTACTTC
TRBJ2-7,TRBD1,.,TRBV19,CASSMGDRDWNEQYF,TGTGCCAGTAGTATGGGGGACAGGGACTGGAACGAGCAGTACTTC
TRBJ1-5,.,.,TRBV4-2,CASSPLTGGQPQHF,TGTGCCAGCAGCCCATTAACGGGGGGTCAGCCCCAGCATTTT
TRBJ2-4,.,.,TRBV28,CASSFIDRYIQYF,TGTGCCAGCAGTTTCATTGATCGGTACATTCAGTACTTC
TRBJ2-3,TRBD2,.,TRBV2,CASRQGFNSGGITDTQYF,TGTGCCAGCAGACAAGGATTTAATAGCGGGGGAATTACAGATACGCAGTATTTT
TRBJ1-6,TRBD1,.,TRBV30,CACQGTGDISYNSPLHF,TGTGCCTGCCAAGGGACAGGGGATATCTCCTATAATTCACCCCTCCACTTT
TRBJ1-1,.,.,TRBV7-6,CASSPLNTEAFF,TGTGCCAGCAGCCCACTAAACACTGAAGCTTTCTTT
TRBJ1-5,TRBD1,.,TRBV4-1,CASSQDKSRGLIQPQHF,TGCGCCAGCAGCCAAGATAAGTCCAGGGGGCTGATTCAGCCCCAGCATTTT
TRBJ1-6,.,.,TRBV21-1,CANRDRGSPCGSPLHF,TGTGCCAACCGGGACAGGGGATCCCCGTGCGGCTCACCCCTCCACTTT
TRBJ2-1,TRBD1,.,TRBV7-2,CASSLATGQQGPEQFF,TGTGCCAGCAGCTTAGCGACAGGACAACAGGGGCCTGAGCAGTTCTTC
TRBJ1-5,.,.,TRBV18,CASSPLEGLNQPQHF,TGTGCCAGCTCACCACTCGAGGGCCTTAATCAGCCCCAGCATTTT